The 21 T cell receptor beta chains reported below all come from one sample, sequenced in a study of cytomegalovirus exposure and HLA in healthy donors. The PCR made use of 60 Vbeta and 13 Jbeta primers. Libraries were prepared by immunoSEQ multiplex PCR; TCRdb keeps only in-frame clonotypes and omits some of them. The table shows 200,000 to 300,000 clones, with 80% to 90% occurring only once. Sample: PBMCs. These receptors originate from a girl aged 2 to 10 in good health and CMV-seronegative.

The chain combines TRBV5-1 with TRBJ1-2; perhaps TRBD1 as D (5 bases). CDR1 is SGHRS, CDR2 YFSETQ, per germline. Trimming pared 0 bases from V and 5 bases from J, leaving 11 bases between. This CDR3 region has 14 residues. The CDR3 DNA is TGCGCCAGCAGCTTGGGGAGCAGGGATTATGGCTACACCTTC. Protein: CASSLGSRDYGYTF.

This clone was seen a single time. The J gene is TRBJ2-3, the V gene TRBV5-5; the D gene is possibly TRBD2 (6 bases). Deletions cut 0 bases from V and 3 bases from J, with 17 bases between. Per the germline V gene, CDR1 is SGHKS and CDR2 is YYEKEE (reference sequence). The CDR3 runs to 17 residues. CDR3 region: CASSLGLAMGFTDTQYF. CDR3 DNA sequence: TGTGCCAGCAGCTTGGGTCTAGCGATGGGGTTTACAGATACGCAGTATTTT.

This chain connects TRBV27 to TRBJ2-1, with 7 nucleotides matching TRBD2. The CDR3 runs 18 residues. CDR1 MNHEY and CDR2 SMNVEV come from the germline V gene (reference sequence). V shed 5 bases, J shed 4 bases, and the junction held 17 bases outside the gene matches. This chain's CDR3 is CASSPPSAGGSLYNEQFF. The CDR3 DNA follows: TGTGCCAGCAGTCCCCCTAGTGCGGGCGGGAGCCTTTACAATGAGCAGTTCTTC.

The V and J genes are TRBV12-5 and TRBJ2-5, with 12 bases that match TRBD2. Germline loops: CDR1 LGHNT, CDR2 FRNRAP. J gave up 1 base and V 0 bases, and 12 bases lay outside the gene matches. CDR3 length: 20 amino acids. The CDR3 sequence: CASGLVPLGLAGKGQETQYF. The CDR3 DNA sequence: TGTGCTAGTGGTTTGGTACCCCTCGGACTAGCGGGAAAGGGCCAAGAGACCCAGTACTTC. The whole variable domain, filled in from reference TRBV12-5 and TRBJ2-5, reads DARVTQTPRHKVTEMGQEVTMRCQPILGHNTVFWYRQTMMQGLELLAYFRNRAPLDDSGMPKDRFSAEMPDATLATLKIQPSEPRDSAVYFCASGLVPLGLAGKGQETQYFGPGTRLLVL.

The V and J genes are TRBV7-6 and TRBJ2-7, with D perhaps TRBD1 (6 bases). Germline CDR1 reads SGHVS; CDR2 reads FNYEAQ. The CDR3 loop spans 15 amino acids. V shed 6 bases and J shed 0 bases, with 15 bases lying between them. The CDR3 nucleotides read TGTGCCAGCAGTTATCAGGGGATGGGCTCCTACGAGCAGTACTTC. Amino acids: CASSYQGMGSYEQYF.

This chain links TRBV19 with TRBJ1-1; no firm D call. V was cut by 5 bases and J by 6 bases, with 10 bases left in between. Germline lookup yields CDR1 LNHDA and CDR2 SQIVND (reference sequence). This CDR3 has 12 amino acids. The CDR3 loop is CASSPREAEAFF. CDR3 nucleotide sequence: TGTGCCAGTAGTCCAAGGGAGGCTGAAGCTTTCTTT.

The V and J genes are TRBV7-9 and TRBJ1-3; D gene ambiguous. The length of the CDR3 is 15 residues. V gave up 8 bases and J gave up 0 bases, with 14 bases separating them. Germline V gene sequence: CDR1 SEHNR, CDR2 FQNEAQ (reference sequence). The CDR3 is CASEQSTLSGNTIYF. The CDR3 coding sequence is TGTGCCAGCGAACAGAGCACCCTCTCTGGAAACACCATATATTTT.

The CDR3 protein is CASSLGLNEQFF. The DNA for the CDR3 is TGTGCCAGCAGCTTGGGGCTGAATGAGCAGTTCTTC. The chain uses TRBV7-9 and TRBJ2-1; possibly TRBD1 for D (5 bases). The CDR3 sequence is 12 residues long. CDR1 and CDR2 from the germline V gene are SEHNR and FQNEAQ (reference sequence). Deletions cut 3 bases from V and 7 bases from J, with 7 bases between.

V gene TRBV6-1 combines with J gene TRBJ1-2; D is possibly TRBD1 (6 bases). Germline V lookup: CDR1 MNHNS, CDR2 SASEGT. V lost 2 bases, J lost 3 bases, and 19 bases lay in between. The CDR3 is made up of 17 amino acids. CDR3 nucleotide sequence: TGTGCCAGCAGTGAACAGAACTTGCGAGACAGGTACTATGGCTACACCTTC. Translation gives CASSEQNLRDRYYGYTF.

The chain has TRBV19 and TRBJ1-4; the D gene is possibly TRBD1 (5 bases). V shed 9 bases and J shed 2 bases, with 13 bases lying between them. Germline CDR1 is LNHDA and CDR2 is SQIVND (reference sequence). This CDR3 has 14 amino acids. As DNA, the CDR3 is TGTGCCAGCACCGGGACTTTGACTAATGAAAAACTGTTTTTT. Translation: CASTGTLTNEKLFF.

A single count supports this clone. CDR3 coding DNA: TGTGCCAGCAGCGGAGAGCTAGCGGCCGCCTACGAGCAGTACTTC. It encodes CASSGELAAAYEQYF. The rearrangement uses TRBV7-2 and TRBJ2-7; TRBD2 matches 7 bases. V was clipped by 5 bases and J by 2 bases; unmatched bases: 9. The V gene's germline CDR1 is SGHTA and CDR2 FQGNSA. This CDR3 is 15 amino acids long.

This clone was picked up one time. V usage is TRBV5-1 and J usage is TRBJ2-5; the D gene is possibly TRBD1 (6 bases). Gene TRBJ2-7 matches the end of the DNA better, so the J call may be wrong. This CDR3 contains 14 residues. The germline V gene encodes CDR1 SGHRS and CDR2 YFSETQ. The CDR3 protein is CASSTGTGQYEQYF. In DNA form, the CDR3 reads TGCGCCAGCAGCACCGGAACAGGGCAGTACGAGCAGTACTTC.

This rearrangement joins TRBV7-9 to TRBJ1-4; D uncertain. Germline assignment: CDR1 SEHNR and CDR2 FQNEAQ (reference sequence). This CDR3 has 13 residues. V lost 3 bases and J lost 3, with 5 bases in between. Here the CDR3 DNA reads TGTGCCAGCAGCTTCAGGCCTAATGAAAAACTGTTTTTT. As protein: CASSFRPNEKLFF.

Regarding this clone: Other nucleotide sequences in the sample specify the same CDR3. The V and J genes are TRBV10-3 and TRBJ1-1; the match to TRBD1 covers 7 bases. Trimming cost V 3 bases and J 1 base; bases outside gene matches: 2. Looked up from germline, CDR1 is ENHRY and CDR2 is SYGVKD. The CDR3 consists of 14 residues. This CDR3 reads CAISDRTGNTEAFF. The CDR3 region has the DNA TGTGCCATCAGTGACCGGACAGGGAACACTGAAGCTTTCTTT.

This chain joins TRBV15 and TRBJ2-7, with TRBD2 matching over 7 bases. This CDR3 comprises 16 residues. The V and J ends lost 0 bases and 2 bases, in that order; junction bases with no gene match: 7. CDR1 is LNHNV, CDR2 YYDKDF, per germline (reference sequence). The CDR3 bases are TGTGCCACCAGCAGAGATCCGACTAGCTGGACCTACGAGCAGTACTTC. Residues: CATSRDPTSWTYEQYF.

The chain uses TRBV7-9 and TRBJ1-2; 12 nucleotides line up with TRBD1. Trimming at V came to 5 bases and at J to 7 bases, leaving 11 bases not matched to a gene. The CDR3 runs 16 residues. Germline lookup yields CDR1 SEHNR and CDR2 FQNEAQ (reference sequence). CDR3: CASSPPQGQGASGYTF. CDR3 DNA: TGTGCCAGCAGCCCACCCCAGGGACAGGGGGCGTCTGGCTACACCTTC.

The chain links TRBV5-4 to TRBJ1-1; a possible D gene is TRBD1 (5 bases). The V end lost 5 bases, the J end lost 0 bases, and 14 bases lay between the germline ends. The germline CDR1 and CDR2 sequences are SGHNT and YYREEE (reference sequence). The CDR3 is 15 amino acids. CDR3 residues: CASRQGPSMNTEAFF. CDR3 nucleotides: TGTGCCAGCAGGCAGGGCCCCAGTATGAACACTGAAGCTTTCTTT.

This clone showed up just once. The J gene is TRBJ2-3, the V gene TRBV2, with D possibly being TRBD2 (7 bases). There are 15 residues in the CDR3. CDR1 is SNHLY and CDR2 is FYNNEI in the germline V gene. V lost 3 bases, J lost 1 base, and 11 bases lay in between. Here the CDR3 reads CASSDWGGGTDTQYF. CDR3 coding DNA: TGTGCCAGCAGTGATTGGGGGGGCGGCACAGATACGCAGTATTTT.

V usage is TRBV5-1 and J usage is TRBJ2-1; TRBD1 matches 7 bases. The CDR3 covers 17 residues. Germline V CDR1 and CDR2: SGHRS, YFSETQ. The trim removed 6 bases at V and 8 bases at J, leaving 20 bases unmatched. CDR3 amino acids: CASTRLSTGTALDEQFF. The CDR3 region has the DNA TGCGCCAGCACCAGACTTTCGACAGGGACCGCCTTGGATGAGCAGTTCTTC.

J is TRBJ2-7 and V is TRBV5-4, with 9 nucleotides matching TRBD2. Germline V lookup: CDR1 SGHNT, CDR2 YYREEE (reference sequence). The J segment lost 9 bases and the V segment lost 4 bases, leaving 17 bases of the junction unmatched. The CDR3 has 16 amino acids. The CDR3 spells CASSALPLAGIDGQYF. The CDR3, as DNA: TGTGCCAGCAGCGCTCTACCGCTAGCGGGAATCGACGGGCAGTACTTC.

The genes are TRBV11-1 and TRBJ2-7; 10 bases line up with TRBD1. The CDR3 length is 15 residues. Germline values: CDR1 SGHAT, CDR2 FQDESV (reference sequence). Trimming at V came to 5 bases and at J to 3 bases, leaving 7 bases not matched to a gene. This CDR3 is CASSGRDRGIYEQYF. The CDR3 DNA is TGTGCCAGCAGCGGACGGGACAGGGGTATCTACGAGCAGTACTTC.